Below, 5 T cell receptor beta chains from the same sample are listed, as sequenced in a study of T cell changes during pregnancy in multiple sclerosis. Sequencing was performed with immunoSEQ multiplex PCR; in TCRdb, only in-frame clones are kept and a portion is missing. The table lists some 40,000 clones, 85% to 95% of them singletons. The sample consisted of CD4+ T cells from peripheral blood mononuclear cells, taken after pregnancy. The receptors come from a female donor with multiple sclerosis, enrolled in a pregnancy study.

Points on this clone: Other DNA sequences from this sample encode an identical CDR3 as well. The chain joins TRBV7-3 to TRBJ2-7; TRBD2 might be the D (5 bases). The length of the CDR3 is 14 residues. The germline V gene encodes CDR1 SGHTA and CDR2 FQGTGA. Trimming shortened V by 2 bases and J by 1 base, and 9 bases separated the two germline ends. The CDR3 protein is CASSLAGSSYEQYF. CDR3 DNA: TGTGCCAGCAGCTTAGCGGGTTCGTCCTACGAGCAGTACTTC.

This rearrangement joins TRBV5-1 to TRBJ1-1, with 8 positions matching TRBD1. The ends lost 3 bases at V and 6 bases at J; junction bases unmatched: 10. CDR3 length equals 15 residues. Germline V gives CDR1 SGHRS, CDR2 YFSETQ. DNA of the CDR3: TGCGCCAGCAGCTCCTCTGGACAGGGAGTCTCTGAAGCTTTCTTT. It specifies CASSSSGQGVSEAFF. Filled out from reference TRBV5-1 and TRBJ1-1, the complete variable domain reads KAGVTQTPRYLIKTRGQQVTLSCSPISGHRSVSWYQQTPGQGLQFLFEYFSETQRNKGNFPGRFSGRQFSNSRSEMNVSTLELGDSALYLCASSSSGQGVSEAFFGQGTRLTVV.

This chain connects TRBV2 to TRBJ2-5, with TRBD2 identical over 11 bases. Germline trimming cut 4 bases from V and 1 base from J; bases unmatched to any gene: 8. Germline V gene data show CDR1 as SNHLY and CDR2 as FYNNEI. CDR3 size: 17 residues. CDR3 nucleotides: TGTGCCAGCAGTGCTAGCGGGGGGACCGCCCGCCAAGAGACCCAGTACTTC. This codes for CASSASGGTARQETQYF.

V gene TRBV9 combines with J gene TRBJ1-2, with D maybe TRBD1 (6 bases). From germline, CDR1 is SGDLS and CDR2 YYNGEE. V dropped 0 bases and J dropped 8 bases, with 11 bases sitting between them. The CDR3 contains 13 residues. CDR3 DNA: TGTGCCAGCAGCGTAGGCAGGGGTGAGGGCTACACCTTC. Protein product: CASSVGRGEGYTF.

The chain has TRBV19 and TRBJ2-1; D perhaps matches TRBD2 (7 bases). Trimming removed 4 bases from V and 8 bases from J, with 12 bases in between. Germline V gene lookup returns CDR1 LNHDA and CDR2 SQIVND (reference sequence). The CDR3 loop spans 13 amino acids. In DNA form, the CDR3 reads TGTGCCAGTAGTACGGGGGGCAGGGATGAGCAGTTCTTC. This gives the protein CASSTGGRDEQFF.